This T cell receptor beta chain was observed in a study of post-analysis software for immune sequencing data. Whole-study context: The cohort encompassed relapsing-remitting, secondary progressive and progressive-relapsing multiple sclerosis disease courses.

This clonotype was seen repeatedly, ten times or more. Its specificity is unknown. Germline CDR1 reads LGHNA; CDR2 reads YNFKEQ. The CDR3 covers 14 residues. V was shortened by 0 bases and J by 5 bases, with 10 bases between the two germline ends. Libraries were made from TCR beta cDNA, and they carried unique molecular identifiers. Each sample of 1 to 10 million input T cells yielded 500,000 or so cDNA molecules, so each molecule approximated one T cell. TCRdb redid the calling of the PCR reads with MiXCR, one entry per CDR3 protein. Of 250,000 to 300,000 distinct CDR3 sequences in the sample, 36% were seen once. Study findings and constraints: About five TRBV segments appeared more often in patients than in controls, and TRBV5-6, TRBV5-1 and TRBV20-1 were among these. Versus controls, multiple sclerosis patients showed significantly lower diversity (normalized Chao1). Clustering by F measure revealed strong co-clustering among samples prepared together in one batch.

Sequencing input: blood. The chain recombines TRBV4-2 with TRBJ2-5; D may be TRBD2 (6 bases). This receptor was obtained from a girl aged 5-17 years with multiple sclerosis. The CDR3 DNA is TGTGCCAGCAGCCAAGATTCTGGGGGGGAGACCCAGTACTTC. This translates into CASSQDSGGETQYF.